These 18 T cell receptor beta chains came from one sample sequenced in a study of Ad26.COV2.S vaccination and SARS-CoV-2 variants. Treatment here: roughly 20 received Ad26.COV2.S at low or high dose, single or two shots; a few received placebo; per-sample allocation not given. Specimens were obtained on day 63 following the first vaccine or placebo injection. Profiling relied on immunoSEQ multiplex PCR, and the TCRdb table lists in-frame clones only, not all of them. The repertoire holds 300,000 to 350,000 clones, with 85% as singletons. The sample consisted of peripheral blood, taken in a trial of Ad26.COV2.S vaccine versus placebo. The receptors come from a person between 18 and 60 years old who received the Ad26.COV2.S COVID-19 vaccine or a placebo.

Comment on this clone: At one boundary the junction diverges from the germline segment, which might be a read error. The chain joins TRBV7-7 to TRBJ2-5; TRBD1 agrees at 7 bases. The length of the CDR3 is 15 residues. Germline V gene sequence: CDR1 SSHAT, CDR2 FNYEAQ (reference sequence). The CDR3 sequence is CASSLGGQGRETQYF. The CDR3, as DNA: TGTGCTAGCAGCTTAGGGGGCCAGGGGAGAGAGACCCAGTACTTC.

The rearrangement joins TRBV2 to TRBJ2-7; D gene unclear. Germline V gene data show CDR1 as SNHLY and CDR2 as FYNNEI. Trimming stripped 1 base from V and 2 bases from J, with 9 bases between. The CDR3 length is 14 residues. The CDR3 loop reads CASSEGTYTYEQYF. For the CDR3, the DNA is TGTGCCAGCAGTGAAGGGACGTATACCTACGAGCAGTACTTC.

This chain links TRBV5-1 with TRBJ1-2; weak D call: TRBD1 (5 bases). V was shortened by 6 bases and J by 8 bases, with 17 bases between the two germline ends. CDR1 is SGHRS and CDR2 is YFSETQ in the germline V gene. The CDR3 consists of 13 residues. The CDR3 DNA follows: TGCGCCAGCAAACTGGACATATCGGAAGGCTACACCTTC. Translation gives CASKLDISEGYTF.

This chain connects TRBV13 to TRBJ1-4; maybe TRBD1 (5 bases). V lost 6 bases to trimming and J lost 1 base, with 12 bases between them. Germline V gene data show CDR1 as PRHDT and CDR2 as FYEKMQ (reference sequence). The CDR3 consists of 15 residues. The CDR3 DNA follows: TGTGCCAGCAGTACGAGGGGCGGAACTAATGAAAAACTGTTTTTT. Translated, it gives CASSTRGGTNEKLFF.

The chain is built from TRBV5-6 and TRBJ1-2; D remains unclear. This CDR3 contains 11 residues. Trimming took 6 bases from V and 8 from J, leaving 11 bases between them. CDR1 and CDR2 from the germline V gene are SGHDT and YYEEEE. CDR3 nucleotides: TGTGCCAGCACCTCTCGGGGAGGCTACACCTTC. This gives the protein CASTSRGGYTF.

The chain has TRBV2 and TRBJ1-5; D is uncertain. Germline V gene sequence: CDR1 SNHLY, CDR2 FYNNEI. V shed 1 base and J shed 0 bases, with 7 bases lying between them. CDR3 length equals 15 residues. The CDR3 DNA reads as TGTGCCAGCAGTGAAGGCAGATCTAGCAATCAGCCCCAGCATTTT. This sequence encodes CASSEGRSSNQPQHF.

The J gene is TRBJ1-3, the V gene TRBV4-2, with D hard to call. Germline CDR1 LGHNA, CDR2 YNFKEQ. V lost 0 bases and J lost 0, with 6 bases in between. The CDR3 contains 15 residues. This CDR3 is CASSQDRLSGNTIYF. CDR3 DNA sequence: TGTGCCAGCAGCCAAGACAGACTCTCTGGAAACACCATATATTTT.

The chain couples TRBV2 to TRBJ2-7; D is unresolved. V was trimmed by 2 bases and J by 5 bases, leaving 4 bases between them. The CDR3 has 11 residues. The germline gives CDR1 SNHLY, CDR2 FYNNEI. CDR3 sequence: CASSELDEQYF. The CDR3 bases are TGTGCCAGCAGTGAATTAGACGAGCAGTACTTC.

This sequence joins TRBV10-3 and TRBJ2-7, with 9 nucleotides matching TRBD1. CDR1 and CDR2 from the germline V gene are ENHRY and SYGVKD. This CDR3 has 14 residues. J lost 4 bases, V lost 11 bases, and 12 bases had no gene match. In DNA form, the CDR3 reads TGTGCCTCCGGTCCGACAGGGGGGAGATACGAGCAGTACTTC. Translated: CASGPTGGRYEQYF.

This clone occurred a few times. V gene TRBV30 combines with J gene TRBJ1-4; 8 nucleotides align to TRBD1. J gave up 8 bases and V 5 bases, and 10 bases lay outside the gene matches. The CDR3 runs 14 residues. CDR1 is GTSNPN and CDR2 is SVGIG in the germline V gene (reference sequence). CDR3 coding DNA: TGTGCCTGGGTCTCGCAGGGGGCGAAAGAAAAACTGTTTTTT. It yields the protein CAWVSQGAKEKLFF.

This clone turned up a few times. The chain joins TRBV5-6 to TRBJ2-7; D is uncertain. Trimming stripped 5 bases from V and 3 bases from J, with 6 bases between. This CDR3 contains 11 residues. Per the germline V gene, CDR1 is SGHDT and CDR2 is YYEEEE. CDR3 region: CASSLFYEQYF. The CDR3 nucleotides read TGTGCCAGCAGTTTATTCTACGAGCAGTACTTC. Drawing the rest from reference TRBV5-6 and TRBJ2-7, the complete variable domain is DAGVTQSPTHLIKTRGQQVTLRCSPKSGHDTVSWYQQALGQGPQFIFQYYEEEERQRGNFPDRFSGHQFPNYSSELNVNALLLGDSALYLCASSLFYEQYFGPGTRLTVT.

The chain combines TRBV7-9 with TRBJ2-5; D is possibly TRBD1 (6 bases). V dropped 5 bases and J dropped 5 bases, with 12 bases sitting between them. This CDR3 comprises 13 residues. Germline CDR1 and CDR2: SEHNR and FQNEAQ (reference sequence). The CDR3 region is CASSTNRVETQYF. The DNA of the CDR3 is TGTGCCAGCAGCACAAACAGGGTGGAGACCCAGTACTTC.

The V and J genes are TRBV24-1 and TRBJ2-3, with 8 bases lining up with TRBD2. Germline loops: CDR1 KGHDR, CDR2 SFDVKD. J was trimmed by 3 bases and V by 1 base; bases with no gene match: 14. The CDR3 has 19 residues. CDR3 in DNA: TGTGCCACCAGTGATTTTCGGGGGGGCGAGGGAAGAATGACAGATACGCAGTATTTT. Residues: CATSDFRGGEGRMTDTQYF.

The V call is TRBV6-1, the J call TRBJ2-7, with 10 bases fitting TRBD2. Losses at the gene ends were 2 bases for V and 0 bases for J; bases not matched to a gene: 7. Per the germline V gene, CDR1 is MNHNS and CDR2 is SASEGT. This CDR3 is built from 17 residues. The CDR3 DNA reads as TGTGCCAGCAGTGAACCCGGCGGACTAGCGGCCTCCTACGAGCAGTACTTC. Translated: CASSEPGGLAASYEQYF.

This chain uses TRBV28 with TRBJ2-7, with D possibly TRBD1 on 7 matching bases. V was trimmed by 7 bases and J by 0 bases, leaving 16 bases between them. The CDR3 sequence is 15 residues long. The germline V gene has CDR1 MDHEN and CDR2 SYDVKM. The CDR3 DNA reads as TGTGCCAGCACCTTGGGGGGACAGTACTCCTACGAGCAGTACTTC. As protein: CASTLGGQYSYEQYF.

The chain joins TRBV20-1 to TRBJ1-2, with 9 nucleotides matching TRBD1. The CDR3 is 14 residues long. Trimming took 3 bases from V and 7 from J; bases not matched to a gene: 9. Germline V gives CDR1 DFQATT, CDR2 SNEGSKA (reference sequence). The CDR3 sequence is CSASLGQGSVGYTF. The CDR3 DNA sequence: TGCAGTGCTAGTCTTGGACAGGGGTCGGTTGGCTACACCTTC.

The chain is built from TRBV3-1 (or the pseudogene TRBV3-2) and TRBJ1-1, with D tentatively TRBD1 (5 bases). Germline-derived CDR1 and CDR2 are LGHDT and YNNKEL (reference sequence). The length of the CDR3 is 14 residues. The germline V and J ends were trimmed by 1 base and 2 bases, with 8 bases remaining between them. CDR3 sequence reads: CASSQATGNTEAFF. CDR3 sequence (DNA): TGTGCCAGCAGCCAAGCTACAGGTAACACTGAAGCTTTCTTT.

The CDR3, as DNA: TGTGCCTTAGACGGAAAGAACACTGAAGCTTTCTTT. Translating it yields CALDGKNTEAFF. The rearrangement joins TRBV30 to TRBJ1-1; D not certain. There are 12 residues in the CDR3. V was pared by 7 bases and J by 1 base, with 10 bases between. From germline, CDR1 is GTSNPN and CDR2 SVGIG (reference sequence). Full variable domain (rest looked up from reference TRBV30 and TRBJ1-1): SQTIHQWPATLVQPVGSPLSLECTVEGTSNPNLYWYRQAAGRGLQLLFYSVGIGQISSEVPQNLSASRPQDRQFILSSKKLLLSDSGFYLCALDGKNTEAFFGQGTRLTVV.